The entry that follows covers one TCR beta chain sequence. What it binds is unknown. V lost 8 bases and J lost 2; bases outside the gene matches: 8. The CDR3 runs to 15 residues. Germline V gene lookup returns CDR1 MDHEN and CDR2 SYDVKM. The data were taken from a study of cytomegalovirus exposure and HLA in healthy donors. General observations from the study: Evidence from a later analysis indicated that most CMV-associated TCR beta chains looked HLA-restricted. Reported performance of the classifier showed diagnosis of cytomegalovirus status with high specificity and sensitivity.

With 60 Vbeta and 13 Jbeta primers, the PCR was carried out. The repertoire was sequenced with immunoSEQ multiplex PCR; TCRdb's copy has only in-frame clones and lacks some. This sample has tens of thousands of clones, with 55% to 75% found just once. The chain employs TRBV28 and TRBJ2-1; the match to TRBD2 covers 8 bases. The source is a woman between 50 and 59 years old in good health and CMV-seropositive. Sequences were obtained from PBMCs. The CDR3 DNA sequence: TGTGCCAGCCCGGCAGCGGGAGACCCCTACAATGAGCAGTTCTTC. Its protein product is CASPAAGDPYNEQFF.